This passage covers 29 T cell receptor beta chains from one sample sequenced in a study of blood T cell repertoires in COVID-19. Method: immunoSEQ multiplex PCR; TCRdb's copy keeps in-frame clones and lacks some. Found here are 200,000 to 250,000 clones, 70% to 90% of them singletons; the top ten hold 2.1%. Sequencing input: peripheral blood. Receptor source: a woman aged 40 to 50 who had recovered from COVID-19.

The chain links TRBV27 to TRBJ2-1; 7 nucleotides agree with TRBD2. The germline gives CDR1 MNHEY, CDR2 SMNVEV (reference sequence). The V gene end was trimmed by 10 bases and the J gene end by 7 bases; junction bases not matched to a gene: 16. The CDR3 covers 15 residues. This CDR3 reads CATIETLAERNEQFF. The CDR3 region has the DNA TGTGCCACCATTGAGACGCTAGCGGAGAGAAATGAGCAGTTCTTC.

The chain joins TRBV5-6 to TRBJ1-5, with D possibly TRBD1 on 5 matching bases. This CDR3 is 15 amino acids long. V was shortened by 4 bases and J by 0 bases, with 11 bases between the two germline ends. Germline CDR1 reads SGHDT; CDR2 reads YYEEEE. The CDR3 protein is CASSLLGASNQPQHF. DNA for the CDR3: TGTGCCAGCAGCCTGCTAGGGGCTAGCAATCAGCCCCAGCATTTT.

The rearrangement links TRBV24-1 to TRBJ2-4, with TRBD2 matching over 8 bases. Germline CDR1 reads KGHDR; CDR2 reads SFDVKD. V lost 11 bases to trimming and J lost 9 bases; unmatched junction nucleotides: 11. The CDR3 totals 13 residues. The CDR3 nucleotides read TGTGCCAGCCAACAGGGCCGGGAGGGCATTCAGTACTTC. It translates to CASQQGREGIQYF.

The chain has TRBV6-2 or TRBV6-3 and TRBJ2-5, with 11 nucleotides matching TRBD2. The V gene's germline CDR1 is MNHEY and CDR2 SVGEGT. CDR3 length equals 14 residues. Trimming at V came to 5 bases and at J to 6 bases, leaving 5 bases not matched to a gene. The CDR3 spells CASSNSGRVKTQYF. CDR3 bases: TGTGCCAGCAGTAATAGCGGGAGGGTGAAGACCCAGTACTTC.

The J gene is TRBJ2-5, the V gene TRBV30, with 11 bases identical to TRBD2. The germline CDR1 and CDR2 sequences are GTSNPN and SVGIG (reference sequence). The trim removed 3 bases at V and 4 bases at J, leaving 16 bases unmatched. The CDR3 has 18 amino acids. For the CDR3, the DNA is TGTGCCTGGAGCCTCGTACTTAGCGGGGGGGCCATTCGAGAGACCCAGTACTTC. Its translation: CAWSLVLSGGAIRETQYF. Using reference TRBV30 and TRBJ2-5 for the parts outside the CDR3, the full variable domain is SQTIHQWPATLVQPVGSPLSLECTVEGTSNPNLYWYRQAAGRGLQLLFYSVGIGQISSEVPQNLSASRPQDRQFILSSKKLLLSDSGFYLCAWSLVLSGGAIRETQYFGPGTRLLVL.

V is TRBV7-9 and J is TRBJ2-5; maybe TRBD2 (6 bases). Germline CDR1 reads SEHNR; CDR2 reads FQNEAQ (reference sequence). There are 13 residues in the CDR3. V shed 5 bases and J shed 9 bases, with 16 bases lying between them. CDR3: CASSVDHWGAQYF. The CDR3 DNA reads as TGTGCCAGCAGCGTGGACCATTGGGGGGCCCAGTACTTC.

The chain couples TRBV20-1 to TRBJ2-1; tentative D call: TRBD1 (5 bases). Germline-derived CDR1 and CDR2 are DFQATT and SNEGSKA (reference sequence). With 4 bases removed from V and 8 bases from J, the gap between germline ends came to 9 bases. The CDR3 is 11 residues long. CDR3 protein: CSATGMDEQFF. The CDR3 DNA sequence: TGCAGTGCTACAGGGATGGATGAGCAGTTCTTC.

The V and J genes are TRBV14 and TRBJ2-3; TRBD2 aligns across 9 bases. Losses at the gene ends were 4 bases for V and 2 bases for J; bases not matched to a gene: 7. Germline loops: CDR1 SGHDN, CDR2 FVKESK. This CDR3 comprises 16 residues. The CDR3 DNA reads as TGTGCCAGCAGCCCTTACCGCGGGGGGGCCACAGATACGCAGTATTTT. This translates into CASSPYRGGATDTQYF. Looking up the rest from reference TRBV14 and TRBJ2-3 gives the full variable domain: EAGVTQFPSHSVIEKGQTVTLRCDPISGHDNLYWYRRVMGKEIKFLLHFVKESKQDESGMPNNRFLAERTGGTYSTLKVQPAELEDSGVYFCASSPYRGGATDTQYFGPGTRLTVL.

This clone was counted only a few times. This rearrangement joins TRBV30 to TRBJ1-5, with 7 positions matching TRBD1. CDR1 and CDR2 from the germline V gene are GTSNPN and SVGIG (reference sequence). V lost 0 bases and J lost 4; bases outside the gene matches: 0. The CDR3 has 13 amino acids. CDR3 in DNA: TGTGCCTGGAGTGTACAGGGGAATCAGCCCCAGCATTTT. Translation gives CAWSVQGNQPQHF.

This clone was counted once. The rearrangement joins TRBV19 to TRBJ1-6; weak D call: TRBD1 (5 bases). Looked up from germline, CDR1 is LNHDA and CDR2 is SQIVND (reference sequence). The CDR3 loop spans 14 amino acids. V was pared by 6 bases and J by 4 bases, with 10 bases between. The DNA for the CDR3 is TGTGCCAGTAGACCGCAGGGTTATAATTCACCCCTCCACTTT. Translated: CASRPQGYNSPLHF. Based on the CDR3 plus reference TRBV19 and TRBJ1-6, the full variable domain is DGGITQSPKYLFRKEGQNVTLSCEQNLNHDAMYWYRQDPGQGLRLIYYSQIVNDFQKGDIAEGYSVSREKKESFPLTVTSAQKNPTAFYLCASRPQGYNSPLHFGNGTRLTVT.

J is TRBJ1-1 and V is TRBV6-5, with D perhaps matching TRBD1 (6 bases). Germline V gene sequence: CDR1 MNHEY, CDR2 SVGAGI. The CDR3 is made up of 14 amino acids. V lost 7 bases to trimming and J lost 1 base, with 13 bases between them. The CDR3: CASKSPRGNTEAFF. The CDR3 nucleotides are TGTGCCAGCAAGTCCCCCAGGGGGAACACTGAAGCTTTCTTT.

The V gene is TRBV10-3, the J gene TRBJ2-3; 8 nucleotides line up with TRBD1. The CDR3 runs to 18 residues. CDR1 ENHRY and CDR2 SYGVKD come from the germline V gene. The V segment lost 1 base and the J segment 2 bases; nucleotides outside the gene matches: 11. CDR3 sequence (DNA): TGTGCCATCAGTGAGTTAGGGGCCGGGACAGGCTTCACAGATACGCAGTATTTT. This encodes CAISELGAGTGFTDTQYF.

The CDR3 reads CASSWGGSGNQPQHF. The CDR3 DNA reads as TGTGCCAGCAGTTGGGGGGGTTCAGGCAATCAGCCCCAGCATTTT. The chain recombines TRBV6-2 or TRBV6-3 with TRBJ1-5; weak D call: TRBD1 (5 bases). CDR3 length: 15 amino acids. Trimming cost V 4 bases and J 2 bases, with 12 bases left between them. Germline assignment: CDR1 MNHEY and CDR2 SVGEGT.

This clone has only a few counts. The V and J genes are TRBV24-1 and TRBJ1-2; TRBD1 might be the D (5 bases). Trimming took 2 bases from V and 6 from J, leaving 15 bases between them. Germline assignment: CDR1 KGHDR and CDR2 SFDVKD. The CDR3 length is 15 residues. The CDR3 DNA reads as TGTGCCACCAGTGATTCGGGGGTTAGAGGAGATGGCTACACCTTC. Amino acids: CATSDSGVRGDGYTF.

This chain joins TRBV18 and TRBJ1-3; D gene ambiguous. CDR3 length equals 16 residues. The germline V and J ends were trimmed by 2 bases and 3 bases, with 14 bases remaining between them. CDR1 and CDR2 (germline): KGHSH, LQKENI. Written as DNA, the CDR3 is TGTGCCAGCTCACCAGGTGGAGGGCTAAGTGGAAACACCATATATTTT. This translates into CASSPGGGLSGNTIYF.

The V gene is TRBV7-2, the J gene TRBJ2-1; 8 bases line up with TRBD2. The junction had 15 bases not matched to a gene; V was cut back by 0 bases and J by 5 bases. The CDR3 sequence is 19 residues long. Germline V gives CDR1 SGHTA, CDR2 FQGNSA. This CDR3 reads CASSLARGSSGTKDNEQFF. The CDR3 DNA reads as TGTGCCAGCAGCTTAGCGAGGGGGAGTAGCGGGACCAAAGACAATGAGCAGTTCTTC. Looking up the rest from reference TRBV7-2 and TRBJ2-1 gives the full variable domain: GAGVSQSPSNKVTEKGKDVELRCDPISGHTALYWYRQSLGQGLEFLIYFQGNSAPDKSGLPSDRFSAERTGGSVSTLTIQRTQQEDSAVYLCASSLARGSSGTKDNEQFFGPGTRLTVL.

J is TRBJ1-6 and V is TRBV6-2 or TRBV6-3; 7 bases fit TRBD1. The germline CDR1 and CDR2 sequences are MNHEY and SVGEGT. The CDR3 covers 17 residues. The J segment lost 5 bases and the V segment lost 0 bases, leaving 7 bases of the junction unmatched. The CDR3 DNA reads as TGTGCCAGCAGTTACTCGAGAGGGGGCGTCGATAATTCACCCCTCCACTTT. It translates to CASSYSRGGVDNSPLHF.

This chain links TRBV4-2 with TRBJ2-7; D possibly corresponds to TRBD1 (5 bases). The CDR3 covers 15 residues. Trimming pared 1 base from V and 0 bases from J, leaving 10 bases between. The germline V gene has CDR1 LGHNA and CDR2 YNFKEQ. CDR3 nucleotides: TGTGCCAGCAGCCAAGGACAGTTGAGCTCCTACGAGCAGTACTTC. Residues: CASSQGQLSSYEQYF.

The V and J genes are TRBV24-1 and TRBJ1-5, with D possibly matching TRBD1 (5 bases). Germline CDR1 reads KGHDR; CDR2 reads SFDVKD. V lost 3 bases and J 14 bases, leaving 13 bases between the germline ends. The CDR3 sequence is 12 residues long. CDR3 coding DNA: TGTGCCACCAGTGATGGGCGGCGGACAAAGCATTTT. It translates to CATSDGRRTKHF.

In its sample, this clone was seen once. This chain joins TRBV28 and TRBJ2-1, with D possibly TRBD2 on 6 matching bases. V lost 6 bases and J 5 bases, leaving 14 bases between the germline ends. The germline CDR1 and CDR2 sequences are MDHEN and SYDVKM. This CDR3 is built from 14 residues. The CDR3 DNA reads as TGTGCCAGCAGGCGGGGAGTAGCCCACAATGAGCAGTTCTTC. It translates to CASRRGVAHNEQFF.

This chain connects TRBV18 to TRBJ2-5, with 13 bases that match TRBD2. This CDR3 spans 16 amino acids. CDR1 KGHSH and CDR2 LQKENI come from the germline V gene. With V trimmed by 3 bases and J by 4 bases, 5 bases remained unmatched. The CDR3 DNA is TGTGCCAGCTCACCCGGACTAGCGGGAGAGGTAGAGACCCAGTACTTC. Its protein is CASSPGLAGEVETQYF. Combining the CDR3 with reference TRBV18 and TRBJ2-5 gives the whole variable domain NAGVMQNPRHLVRRRGQEARLRCSPMKGHSHVYWYRQLPEEGLKFMVYLQKENIIDESGMPKERFSAEFPKEGPSILRIQQVVRGDSAAYFCASSPGLAGEVETQYFGPGTRLLVL.

The V call is TRBV19, the J call TRBJ2-6; TRBD1 is a possible D gene (5 bases). Per germline, CDR1 LNHDA and CDR2 SQIVND (reference sequence). The CDR3 extends over 20 amino acids. The V end was cut by 7 bases, the J end by 0 bases, with 25 bases between. CDR3 sequence reads: CASTQVYETALRSGANVLTF. The CDR3 DNA follows: TGTGCCAGTACCCAAGTCTACGAGACAGCCCTTCGCTCTGGGGCCAACGTCCTGACTTTC.

This clone was detected only once. The chain links TRBV18 to TRBJ2-1; 11 bases agree with TRBD2. Germline V gene sequence: CDR1 KGHSH, CDR2 LQKENI. The CDR3 has 16 amino acids. Trimming cost V 2 bases and J 7 bases; bases outside gene matches: 7. The CDR3 DNA sequence: TGTGCCAGCTCACCAAGTACTAGCGGGAGCCTGAATGAGCAGTTCTTC. Translated, it gives CASSPSTSGSLNEQFF.

This chain connects TRBV6-2 or TRBV6-3 to TRBJ2-1, with unresolved D. Germline-derived CDR1 and CDR2 are MNHEY and SVGEGT. The V end lost 2 bases, the J end lost 4 bases, and 6 bases lay between the germline ends. The CDR3 runs 13 residues. The CDR3 loop is CASSYGQYNEQFF. The CDR3 region has the DNA TGTGCCAGCAGTTACGGGCAGTACAATGAGCAGTTCTTC.

The chain uses TRBV19 and TRBJ2-4; tentatively, D is TRBD2 (6 bases). V lost 5 bases and J 0 bases, leaving 14 bases between the germline ends. The germline CDR1 and CDR2 sequences are LNHDA and SQIVND (reference sequence). CDR3 length: 16 residues. This CDR3 reads CASSWGDGIAKNIQYF. CDR3 bases: TGTGCCAGTAGTTGGGGGGACGGGATAGCCAAAAACATTCAGTACTTC.

The chain combines TRBV5-5 with TRBJ2-1, with 7 bases lining up with TRBD1. The junction had 5 bases not matched to a gene; V was cut back by 0 bases and J by 5 bases. The CDR3 extends over 15 amino acids. Germline CDR1 and CDR2: SGHKS and YYEKEE (reference sequence). The CDR3 bases are TGTGCCAGCAGCTTGGTACAGGGGCCGGACAATGAGCAGTTCTTC. Its protein product is CASSLVQGPDNEQFF.

The J gene is TRBJ2-5, the V gene TRBV12-3 or TRBV12-4; 7 bases map to TRBD1. The junction had 3 bases not matched to a gene; V was cut back by 6 bases and J by 2 bases. The length of the CDR3 is 13 residues. CDR3 nucleotides: TGTGCCAGCAGGCGACAGGGTCAAGAGACCCAGTACTTC. This gives the protein CASRRQGQETQYF.

The chain links TRBV7-3 to TRBJ2-3; 13 bases fit TRBD2. Per the germline V gene, CDR1 is SGHTA and CDR2 is FQGTGA. V was pared by 2 bases and J by 4 bases, with 9 bases of the junction left unmatched. CDR3 length equals 18 residues. CDR3 residues: CASSLRLAGGVKPDTQYF. The CDR3 nucleotides read TGTGCCAGCAGCTTACGACTAGCGGGAGGAGTAAAGCCAGATACGCAGTATTTT.

The gene calls are TRBV3-1 (or the pseudogene TRBV3-2) and TRBJ2-7; 7 bases align to TRBD1. V was clipped by 6 bases and J by 2 bases; unmatched bases: 7. Germline V gene sequence: CDR1 LGHDT, CDR2 YNNKEL (reference sequence). CDR3 length: 14 residues. The CDR3 DNA sequence: TGTGCCAGCAGACCTACCGGGACAGCCTACGAGCAGTACTTC. Translating it yields CASRPTGTAYEQYF.